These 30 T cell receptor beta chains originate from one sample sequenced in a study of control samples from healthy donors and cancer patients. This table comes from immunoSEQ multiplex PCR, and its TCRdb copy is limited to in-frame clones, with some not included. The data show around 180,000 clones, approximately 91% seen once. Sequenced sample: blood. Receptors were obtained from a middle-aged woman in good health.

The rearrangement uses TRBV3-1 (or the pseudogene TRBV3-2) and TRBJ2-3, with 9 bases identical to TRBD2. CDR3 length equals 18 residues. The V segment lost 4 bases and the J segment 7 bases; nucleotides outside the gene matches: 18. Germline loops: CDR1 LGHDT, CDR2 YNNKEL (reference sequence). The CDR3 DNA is TGTGCCAGCAGCCCACCCCCACTATCTAGCGGGGAGCGTTATACGCAGTATTTT. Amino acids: CASSPPPLSSGERYTQYF.

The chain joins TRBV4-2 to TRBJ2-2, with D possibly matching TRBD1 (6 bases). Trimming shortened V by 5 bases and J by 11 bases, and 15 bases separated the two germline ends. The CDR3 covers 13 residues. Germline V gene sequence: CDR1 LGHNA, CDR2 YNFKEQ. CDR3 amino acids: CASSYSKGGELFF. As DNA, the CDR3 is TGTGCCAGCAGCTACTCAAAAGGGGGAGAGCTGTTTTTT.

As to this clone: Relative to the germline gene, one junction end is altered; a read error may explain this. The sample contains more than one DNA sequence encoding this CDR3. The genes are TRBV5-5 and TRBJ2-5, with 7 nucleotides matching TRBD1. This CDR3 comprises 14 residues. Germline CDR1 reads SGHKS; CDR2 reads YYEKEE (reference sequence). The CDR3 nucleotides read TGTGCCAGCAGCCTCGACAGGGTCCAAGAAACCCAGTACTTC. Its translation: CASSLDRVQETQYF.

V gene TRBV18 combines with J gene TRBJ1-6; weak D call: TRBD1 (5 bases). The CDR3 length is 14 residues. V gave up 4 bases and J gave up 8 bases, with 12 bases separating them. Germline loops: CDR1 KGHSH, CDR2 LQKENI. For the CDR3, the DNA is TGTGCCAGCTCACAGTTGGGGCCCGATTCACCCCTCCACTTT. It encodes CASSQLGPDSPLHF.

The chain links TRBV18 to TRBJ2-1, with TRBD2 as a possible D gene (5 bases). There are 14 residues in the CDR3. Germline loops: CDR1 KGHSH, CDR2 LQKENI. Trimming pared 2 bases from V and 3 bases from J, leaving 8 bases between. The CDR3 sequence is CASSPGEGYNEQFF. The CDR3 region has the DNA TGTGCCAGCTCACCAGGTGAGGGCTACAATGAGCAGTTCTTC. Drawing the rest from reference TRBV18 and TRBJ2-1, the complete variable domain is NAGVMQNPRHLVRRRGQEARLRCSPMKGHSHVYWYRQLPEEGLKFMVYLQKENIIDESGMPKERFSAEFPKEGPSILRIQQVVRGDSAAYFCASSPGEGYNEQFFGPGTRLTVL.

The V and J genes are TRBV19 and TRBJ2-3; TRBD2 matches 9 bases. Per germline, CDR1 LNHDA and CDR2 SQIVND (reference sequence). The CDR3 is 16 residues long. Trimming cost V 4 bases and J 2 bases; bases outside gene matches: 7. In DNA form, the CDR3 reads TGTGCCAGTAGTAGAACAGCGGGGGGATACACAGATACGCAGTATTTT. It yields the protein CASSRTAGGYTDTQYF.

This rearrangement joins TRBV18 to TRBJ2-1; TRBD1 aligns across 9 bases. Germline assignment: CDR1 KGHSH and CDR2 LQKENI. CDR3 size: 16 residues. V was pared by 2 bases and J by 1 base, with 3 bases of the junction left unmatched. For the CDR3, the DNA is TGTGCCAGCTCACCATCGACAGGGGGATCCTACAATGAGCAGTTCTTC. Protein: CASSPSTGGSYNEQFF.

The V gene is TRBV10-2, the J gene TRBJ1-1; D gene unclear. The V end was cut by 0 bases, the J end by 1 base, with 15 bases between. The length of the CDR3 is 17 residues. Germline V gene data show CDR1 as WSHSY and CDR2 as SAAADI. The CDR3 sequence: CASSESSRLNTNTEAFF. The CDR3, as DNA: TGCGCCAGCAGTGAGTCGAGTCGGTTGAATACGAACACTGAAGCTTTCTTT.

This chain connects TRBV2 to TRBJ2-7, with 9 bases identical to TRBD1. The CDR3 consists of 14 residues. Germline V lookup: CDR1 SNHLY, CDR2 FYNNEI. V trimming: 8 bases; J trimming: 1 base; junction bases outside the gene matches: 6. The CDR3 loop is CASVPGQGSYEQYF. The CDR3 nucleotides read TGTGCCAGCGTACCGGGACAGGGATCCTACGAGCAGTACTTC.

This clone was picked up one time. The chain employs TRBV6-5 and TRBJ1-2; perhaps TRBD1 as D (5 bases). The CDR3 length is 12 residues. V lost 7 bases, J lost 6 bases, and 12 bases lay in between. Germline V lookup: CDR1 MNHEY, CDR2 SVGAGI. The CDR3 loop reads CASTRRVDGYTF. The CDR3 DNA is TGTGCCAGCACGCGCAGGGTGGATGGCTACACCTTC.

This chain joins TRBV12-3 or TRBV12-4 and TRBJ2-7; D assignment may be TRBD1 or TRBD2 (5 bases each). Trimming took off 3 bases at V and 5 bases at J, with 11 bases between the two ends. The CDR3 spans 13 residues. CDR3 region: CASSFFLGDEQYF. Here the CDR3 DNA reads TGTGCCAGCAGTTTCTTTCTGGGGGACGAGCAGTACTTC.

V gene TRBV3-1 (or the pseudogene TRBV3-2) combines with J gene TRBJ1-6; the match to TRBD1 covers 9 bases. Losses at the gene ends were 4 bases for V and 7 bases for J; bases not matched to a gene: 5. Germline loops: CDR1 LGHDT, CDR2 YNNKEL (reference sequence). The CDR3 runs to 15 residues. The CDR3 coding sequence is TGTGCCAGCAGCCGAGGACAGGGGAGCAATTCACCCCTCCACTTT. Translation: CASSRGQGSNSPLHF.

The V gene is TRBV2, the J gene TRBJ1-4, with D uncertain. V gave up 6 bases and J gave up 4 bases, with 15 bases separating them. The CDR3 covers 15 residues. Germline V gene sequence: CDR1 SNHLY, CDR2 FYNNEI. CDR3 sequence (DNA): TGTGCCAGCAGCCCCGACCCCGCGGGTAATGAAAAACTGTTTTTT. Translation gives CASSPDPAGNEKLFF.

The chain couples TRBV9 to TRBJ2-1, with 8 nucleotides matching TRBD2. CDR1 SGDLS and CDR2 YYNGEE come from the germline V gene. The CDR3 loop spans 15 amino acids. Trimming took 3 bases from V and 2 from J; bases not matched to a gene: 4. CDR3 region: CASSARLATYNEQFF. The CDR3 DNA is TGTGCCAGCAGCGCTAGACTAGCGACCTACAATGAGCAGTTCTTC.

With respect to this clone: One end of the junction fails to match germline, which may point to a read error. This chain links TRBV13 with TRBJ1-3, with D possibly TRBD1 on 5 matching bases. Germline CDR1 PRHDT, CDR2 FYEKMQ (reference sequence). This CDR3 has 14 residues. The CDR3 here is CASRLGEAPNTIYF. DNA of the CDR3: TGTGCCAGCAGGTTAGGGGAAGCCCCAAACACCATATATTTT.

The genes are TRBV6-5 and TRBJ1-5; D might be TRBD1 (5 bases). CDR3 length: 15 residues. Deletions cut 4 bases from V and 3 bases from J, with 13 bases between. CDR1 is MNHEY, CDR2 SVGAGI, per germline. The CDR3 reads CASSSHDRINQPQHF. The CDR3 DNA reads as TGTGCCAGCAGTTCCCACGACAGAATCAATCAGCCCCAGCATTTT.

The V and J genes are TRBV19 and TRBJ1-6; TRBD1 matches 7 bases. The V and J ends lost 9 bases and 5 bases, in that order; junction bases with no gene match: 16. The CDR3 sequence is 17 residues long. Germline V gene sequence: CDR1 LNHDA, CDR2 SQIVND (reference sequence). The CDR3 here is CASRMLWGTVDNSPLHF. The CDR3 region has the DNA TGTGCCAGCAGGATGCTCTGGGGGACAGTCGATAATTCACCCCTCCACTTT.

This chain's CDR3 is CASSIGQGLSNEQFF. CDR3 nucleotides: TGCGCCAGCAGCATCGGACAGGGTCTATCCAATGAGCAGTTCTTC. The chain combines TRBV4-1 with TRBJ2-1, with 8 bases identical to TRBD1. The CDR3 length is 15 residues. With 5 bases clipped from V and 6 bases from J, the junction kept 9 bases outside the gene matches. Germline CDR1 MGHRA, CDR2 YSYEKL.

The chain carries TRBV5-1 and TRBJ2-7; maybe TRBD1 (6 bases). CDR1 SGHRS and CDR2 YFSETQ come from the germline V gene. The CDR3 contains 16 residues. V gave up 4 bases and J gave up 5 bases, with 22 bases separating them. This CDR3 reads CASSQMTGSHLDEQYF. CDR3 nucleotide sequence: TGCGCCAGCAGCCAGATGACAGGTTCCCACCTAGACGAGCAGTACTTC.

CDR3 DNA sequence: TGTGCCAGCAGCCCCCTCAGGGTCGGGGAGCAGTACTTC. Residues: CASSPLRVGEQYF. V and J are TRBV9 and TRBJ2-7; TRBD1 is a possible D gene (5 bases). This CDR3 region has 13 residues. V gave up 4 bases and J gave up 7 bases, with 15 bases separating them. CDR1 and CDR2 (germline): SGDLS, YYNGEE.

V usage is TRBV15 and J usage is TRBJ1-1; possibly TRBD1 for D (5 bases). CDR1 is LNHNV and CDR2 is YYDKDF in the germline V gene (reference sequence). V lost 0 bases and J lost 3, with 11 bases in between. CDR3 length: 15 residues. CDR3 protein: CATSRDRASYTEAFF. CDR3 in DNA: TGTGCCACCAGCAGAGACAGGGCGTCGTACACTGAAGCTTTCTTT.

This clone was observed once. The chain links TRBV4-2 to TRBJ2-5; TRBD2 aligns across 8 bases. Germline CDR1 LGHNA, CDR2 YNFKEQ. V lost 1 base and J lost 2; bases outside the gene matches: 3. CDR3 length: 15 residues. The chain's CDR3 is CASSQGTSQQETQYF. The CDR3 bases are TGTGCCAGCAGCCAAGGGACTAGCCAACAAGAGACCCAGTACTTC.

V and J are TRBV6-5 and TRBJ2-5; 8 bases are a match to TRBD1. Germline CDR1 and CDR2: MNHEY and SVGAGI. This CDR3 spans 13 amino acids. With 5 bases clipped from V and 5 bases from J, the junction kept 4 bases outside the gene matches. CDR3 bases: TGTGCCAGCAGTCCGACAGGGGTTGAGACCCAGTACTTC. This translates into CASSPTGVETQYF.

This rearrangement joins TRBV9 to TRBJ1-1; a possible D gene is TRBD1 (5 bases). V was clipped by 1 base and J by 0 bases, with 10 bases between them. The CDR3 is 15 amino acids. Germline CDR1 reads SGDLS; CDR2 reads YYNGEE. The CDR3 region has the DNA TGTGCCAGCAGCGTACACAGGACCATGAACACTGAAGCTTTCTTT. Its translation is CASSVHRTMNTEAFF.

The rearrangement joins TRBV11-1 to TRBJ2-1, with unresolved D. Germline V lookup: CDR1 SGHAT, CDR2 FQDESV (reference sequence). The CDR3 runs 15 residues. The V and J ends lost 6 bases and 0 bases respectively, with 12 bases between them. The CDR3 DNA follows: TGTGCCAGCAGTTCTGGATTAAGCTCCTACAATGAGCAGTTCTTC. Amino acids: CASSSGLSSYNEQFF. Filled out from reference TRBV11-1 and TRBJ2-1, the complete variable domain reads EAEVAQSPRYKITEKSQAVAFWCDPISGHATLYWYRQILGQGPELLVQFQDESVVDDSQLPKDRFSAERLKGVDSTLKIQPAELGDSAMYLCASSSGLSSYNEQFFGPGTRLTVL.

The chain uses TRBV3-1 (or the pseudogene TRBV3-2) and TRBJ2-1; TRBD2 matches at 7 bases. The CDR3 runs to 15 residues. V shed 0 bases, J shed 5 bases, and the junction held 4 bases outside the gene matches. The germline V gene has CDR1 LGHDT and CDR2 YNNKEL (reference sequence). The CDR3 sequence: CASSQETGGHNEQFF. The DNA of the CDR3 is TGTGCCAGCAGCCAAGAAACGGGGGGACACAATGAGCAGTTCTTC.

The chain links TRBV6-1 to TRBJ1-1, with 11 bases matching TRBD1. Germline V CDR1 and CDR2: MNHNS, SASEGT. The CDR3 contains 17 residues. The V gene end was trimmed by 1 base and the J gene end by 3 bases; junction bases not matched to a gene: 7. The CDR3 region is CASSEGLWGQGDTEAFF. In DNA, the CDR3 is TGTGCCAGCAGTGAAGGTCTATGGGGACAGGGGGACACTGAAGCTTTCTTT.

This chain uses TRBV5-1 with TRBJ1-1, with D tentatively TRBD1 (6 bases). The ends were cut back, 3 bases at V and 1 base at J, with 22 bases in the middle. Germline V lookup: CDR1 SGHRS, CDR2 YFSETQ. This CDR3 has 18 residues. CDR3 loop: CASSSIRAGATSNTEAFF. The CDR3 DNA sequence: TGCGCCAGCAGCTCCATTAGGGCAGGGGCCACTTCGAACACTGAAGCTTTCTTT.

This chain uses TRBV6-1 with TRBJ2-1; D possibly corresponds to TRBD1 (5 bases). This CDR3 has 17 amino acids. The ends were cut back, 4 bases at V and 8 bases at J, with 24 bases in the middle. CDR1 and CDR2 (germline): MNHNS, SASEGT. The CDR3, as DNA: TGTGCCAGCAGTGCAGCTCATGGGGCTTGGGGAATGGATGAGCAGTTCTTC. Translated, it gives CASSAAHGAWGMDEQFF.

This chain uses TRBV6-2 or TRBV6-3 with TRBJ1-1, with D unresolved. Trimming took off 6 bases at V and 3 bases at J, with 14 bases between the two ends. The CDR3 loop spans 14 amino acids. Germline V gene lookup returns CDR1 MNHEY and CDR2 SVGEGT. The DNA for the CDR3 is TGTGCCAGCAGCTGGGTGGGGTCTGACACTGAAGCTTTCTTT. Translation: CASSWVGSDTEAFF.